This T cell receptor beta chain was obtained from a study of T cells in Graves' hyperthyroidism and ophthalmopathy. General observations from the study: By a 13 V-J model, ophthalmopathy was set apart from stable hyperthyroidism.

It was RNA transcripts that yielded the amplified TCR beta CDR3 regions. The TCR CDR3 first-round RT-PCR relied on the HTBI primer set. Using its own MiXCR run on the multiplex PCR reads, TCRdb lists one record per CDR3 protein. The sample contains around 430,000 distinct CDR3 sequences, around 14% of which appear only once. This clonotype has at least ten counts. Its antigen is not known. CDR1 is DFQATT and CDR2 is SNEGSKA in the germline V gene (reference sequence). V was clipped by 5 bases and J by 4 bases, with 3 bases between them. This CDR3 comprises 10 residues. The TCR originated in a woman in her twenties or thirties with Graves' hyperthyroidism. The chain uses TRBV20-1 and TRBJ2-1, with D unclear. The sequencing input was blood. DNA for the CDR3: TGCAGTGCTGAGTACAATGAGCAGTTCTTC. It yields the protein CSAEYNEQFF.